The entry below gives a single T cell receptor (beta chain) sequence along with its context. Amplified TCR beta CDR3 regions came from RNA transcripts. The HTBI set primed first-round TCR CDR3 RT-PCR. TCRdb analysed the multiplex PCR reads with MiXCR anew, one entry per CDR3 protein. The table lists about 26,000 distinct CDR3 sequences, around 40% of them singletons. CDR1 and CDR2 from the germline V gene are DFQATT and SNEGSKA (reference sequence). The germline V and J ends were trimmed by 0 bases and 2 bases, with 20 bases remaining between them. This CDR3 comprises 18 residues. This entry comes from a study of T cells in Graves' hyperthyroidism and ophthalmopathy.

This TCR was sampled from a woman in her twenties or thirties with Graves' hyperthyroidism. V is TRBV20-1 and J is TRBJ1-5; no clear D gene. The material sequenced was blood. In DNA, the CDR3 is TGCAGTGCTAGAGATCACCGGAGGTATGGGATGGGCAATCAGCCCCAGCATTTT. It yields the protein CSARDHRRYGMGNQPQHF.